This T cell receptor beta chain was sequenced during a study of regulatory T cells in long-lasting Graves disease. The wider study: Over 5 years on antithyroid drugs plus positive TSH receptor antibodies marked Graves' disease as persistent. Study-level points and caveats: Not thyroid tissue but only peripheral blood was studied.

Investigators prepared the TCR beta libraries by applying iRepertoire HTBI primers and Arm-PCR of CDR3 regions. Original processing methods: Identification across samples found approximately 60 TRBV and around 15 TRBJ segments. TCRdb reprocessed the multiplex PCR reads via MiXCR and lists one record per CDR3 protein. For this entry, the V and J calls and clone size follow TCRdb and not the study's own pipeline. This sample has approximately 350,000 distinct CDR3 sequences, with roughly 24% found just once. This clonotype was observed a handful of times. Its specificity is not known. Germline values: CDR1 SGHRS, CDR2 YFSETQ. This CDR3 has 14 residues. The junction had 10 bases not matched to a gene; V was cut back by 5 bases and J by 8 bases. The sample's time point: persistent/refractory GD, antithyroid drugs over 5 years with positive TRAb. PBMC RNA served as the TCR library source.

This sample comprised peripheral blood mononuclear cells (PBMCs), obtained when the disease was refractory, from a patient treated with antithyroid drugs. The gene calls are TRBV5-1 and TRBJ2-1; TRBD2 agrees at 7 bases. This clonotype was obtained from a woman aged 35 to 49 with Graves disease. The CDR3 loop reads CASSGWAGVDEQFF. CDR3 coding DNA: TGCGCCAGCAGTGGTTGGGCGGGAGTCGATGAGCAGTTCTTC.